Below, one T cell receptor beta chain is given with its context. The antigen is not known. These data are taken from a study of T cell responses to AZD1222 COVID-19 vaccine. Overall study context: Second-dose intervals near 4 or 12 weeks were combined. Study observations and caveats: Clonal diversity was possibly underestimated, and white British individuals and females predominated among donors. Mapped onto spike, vaccine-associated CD4 TCRs spanned it and were dominant at 160-218 and 743-854.

The CDR3 is made up of 15 amino acids. Germline assignment: CDR1 SQVTM and CDR2 ANQGSEA. J lost 1 base, V lost 3 bases, and 8 bases had no gene match. The table came from immunoSEQ multiplex PCR; TCRdb's copy has only in-frame clones and leaves some out. The data hold 55,000 to 75,000 clones, with roughly 90% observed a single time. The chain uses TRBV29-1 and TRBJ1-2; 7 nucleotides line up with TRBD1. The receptor was derived from an adult in good health. The material was peripheral blood, obtained on day 0 of AZD1222 vaccination. This CDR3 reads CSVEGPGTDNYGYTF. CDR3 bases: TGCAGCGTTGAGGGGCCCGGGACAGATAACTATGGCTACACCTTC.